A single sample is the source of the 27 T cell receptor beta chains below, sequenced in a study of type 1 regulatory T cells. One entry per CDR3 protein, called by TCRdb with MiXCR from the reads. The table records 80,000 to 100,000 distinct CDR3 sequences, around a third of them present only once. Material for sequencing was CD4+ T cells, either the whole sample or a sorted fraction (not recorded which). Source of these receptors: a human donor in good health.

This clonotype was seen only a few times. J is TRBJ1-5 and V is TRBV24-1; the match to TRBD1 covers 8 bases. V trimming: 3 bases; J trimming: 3 bases; junction bases outside the gene matches: 6. This CDR3 has 16 residues. The germline V gene encodes CDR1 KGHDR and CDR2 SFDVKD. The CDR3 nucleotides are TGTGCCACCAGTGATCCTCGGACAGGGTTCAATCAGCCCCAGCATTTT. Amino acid sequence: CATSDPRTGFNQPQHF.

V is TRBV7-9 and J is TRBJ2-2, with D unresolved. V lost 5 bases, J lost 4 bases, and 11 bases lay in between. The CDR3 sequence is 14 residues long. Germline CDR1 is SEHNR and CDR2 is FQNEAQ (reference sequence). DNA for the CDR3: TGTGCCAGCAGCCTTAAGGGAACCACCGGGGAGCTGTTTTTT. Translated, it gives CASSLKGTTGELFF.

Judged by abundance, this clonotype is medium-sized. The gene calls are TRBV7-2 and TRBJ2-7; no clear D. V lost 3 bases and J lost 0, with 9 bases in between. CDR1 is SGHTA and CDR2 is FQGNSA in the germline V gene. This CDR3 region has 14 residues. The DNA for the CDR3 is TGTGCCAGCAGCTTCCGGACGCACTCCTACGAGCAGTACTTC. Protein sequence: CASSFRTHSYEQYF.

The chain couples TRBV30 to TRBJ1-5; D is perhaps TRBD1 (5 bases). Between the trimmed V and J ends, which lost 0 bases and 9 bases, there was a span of 21 bases. CDR3 length: 16 residues. Germline V CDR1 and CDR2: GTSNPN, SVGIG (reference sequence). In DNA, the CDR3 is TGTGCCTGGAGTGTACGGGGCCGGGCCATTGGATGGCCCCAGCATTTT. The encoded protein is CAWSVRGRAIGWPQHF.

The chain carries TRBV7-2 and TRBJ2-3; 8 bases are a match to TRBD2. There are 15 residues in the CDR3. Germline CDR1 and CDR2: SGHTA and FQGNSA. V lost 2 bases and J lost 3; bases outside the gene matches: 4. This CDR3 is CASSLNTGGTDTQYF. The DNA for the CDR3 is TGTGCCAGCAGCTTAAATACGGGAGGGACAGATACGCAGTATTTT.

The chain is built from TRBV7-8 and TRBJ2-1, with a possible D match to TRBD2 (5 bases). Per germline, CDR1 SGHVS and CDR2 FQNEAQ. The CDR3 covers 15 residues. The germline V and J ends were trimmed by 8 bases and 8 bases, with 22 bases remaining between them. The CDR3 loop is CASSYGISSSYEQFF. CDR3 sequence (DNA): TGTGCCAGCTCGTACGGGATATCAAGTTCTTATGAGCAGTTCTTC.

About this clonotype itself: At one end the junction does not follow the germline gene, possibly because of a read error. The J gene is TRBJ1-2, the V gene TRBV13; 7 nucleotides align to TRBD1. This CDR3 spans 12 amino acids. Germline V gene lookup returns CDR1 PRHDT and CDR2 FYEKMQ (reference sequence). The CDR3 DNA sequence: TGTGCCAGCAGCTTGGACCTACAGGGGATCAACTTC. It encodes CASSLDLQGINF. The full variable domain, rest sourced from reference TRBV13 and TRBJ1-2, is AAGVIQSPRHLIKEKRETATLKCYPIPRHDTVYWYQQGPGQDPQFLISFYEKMQSDKGSIPDRFSAQQFSDYHSELNMSSLELGDSALYFCASSLDLQGINFGSGTRLTVV.

This sequence joins TRBV9 and TRBJ2-2; perhaps TRBD2 as D (5 bases). The CDR3 is 15 amino acids. Per the germline V gene, CDR1 is SGDLS and CDR2 is YYNGEE. Between the trimmed V and J ends, which lost 0 bases and 2 bases, there was a span of 8 bases. The CDR3 nucleotides are TGTGCCAGCAGCGTAGCGGGAACAAACACCGGGGAGCTGTTTTTT. Amino acids: CASSVAGTNTGELFF.

DNA for the CDR3: TGTGCCAGCACCAAGACTAGCTACAATGAGCAGTTCTTC. Translation gives CASTKTSYNEQFF. The chain uses TRBV12-3 or TRBV12-4 and TRBJ2-1, with a tentative D call TRBD2 (6 bases). V was shortened by 7 bases and J by 3 bases, with 10 bases between the two germline ends. This CDR3 is built from 13 residues.

The rearrangement links TRBV7-9 to TRBJ1-3; D uncertain. The CDR3 sequence is 19 residues long. Germline-derived CDR1 and CDR2 are SEHNR and FQNEAQ (reference sequence). Trimming stripped 5 bases from V and 0 bases from J, with 23 bases between. In DNA form, the CDR3 reads TGTGCCAGCAGCCCGAAACGTGGTCGAGGGTCGGACTCTGGAAACACCATATATTTT. Amino acid sequence: CASSPKRGRGSDSGNTIYF.

The CDR3 loop reads CASSQTSGGDNEQFF. The CDR3 bases are TGCGCCAGCAGCCAGACTAGCGGGGGGGACAATGAGCAGTTCTTC. The rearrangement uses TRBV4-1 and TRBJ2-1; the match to TRBD2 covers 14 bases. V lost 3 bases, J lost 5 bases, and 0 bases stayed unmatched. Germline CDR1 reads MGHRA; CDR2 reads YSYEKL. This CDR3 is 15 amino acids long.

This clonotype was detected a few times. This chain joins TRBV15 and TRBJ2-1; D is possibly TRBD1 (6 bases). CDR3 size: 16 residues. Germline CDR1 reads LNHNV; CDR2 reads YYDKDF (reference sequence). Trimming shortened V by 0 bases and J by 0 bases, and 9 bases separated the two germline ends. The CDR3 DNA reads as TGTGCCACCAGCAGAGATAGGGGGTACTCCTACAATGAGCAGTTCTTC. Translating it yields CATSRDRGYSYNEQFF.

The V gene is TRBV19, the J gene TRBJ2-1; 11 nucleotides align to TRBD2. Losses at the gene ends were 5 bases for V and 6 bases for J; bases not matched to a gene: 6. CDR1 is LNHDA, CDR2 SQIVND, per germline (reference sequence). This CDR3 spans 15 amino acids. CDR3 sequence: CASSSIAGGPNEQFF. CDR3 coding DNA: TGTGCCAGTAGTTCAATAGCGGGAGGGCCCAATGAGCAGTTCTTC.

With regard to this clonotype: A read error may account for a junction end that differs from germline. The chain links TRBV12-3 or TRBV12-4 to TRBJ2-5; the match to TRBD2 covers 13 bases. CDR3 length: 16 residues. The CDR3 DNA reads as TGTACCAGCAGCTCTCGGACTAGCGGGAGCATTGAGACCCAGTACTTC. Amino acids: CTSSSRTSGSIETQYF.

The rearrangement uses TRBV7-9 and TRBJ2-1; 11 positions match TRBD2. V lost 5 bases to trimming and J lost 5 bases; unmatched junction nucleotides: 2. CDR3 length: 14 residues. Germline V gives CDR1 SEHNR, CDR2 FQNEAQ (reference sequence). This CDR3 is CASSPSGRNNEQFF. In DNA form, the CDR3 reads TGTGCCAGCAGCCCTAGCGGGAGGAACAATGAGCAGTTCTTC.

This clonotype has only a few counts. As DNA, the CDR3 is TGCGCCAGTCGTCCGGGACAGGGGAATGAGCAGTTCTTC. This gives the protein CASRPGQGNEQFF. J is TRBJ2-1 and V is TRBV5-1; TRBD1 aligns across 10 bases. The CDR3 contains 13 residues. In germline, CDR1 is SGHRS, CDR2 YFSETQ. V lost 8 bases to trimming and J lost 7 bases; unmatched junction nucleotides: 6.

The chain carries TRBV29-1 and TRBJ2-3; possible D gene TRBD2, 5 bases. Trimming cost V 4 bases and J 2 bases, with 10 bases left between them. The germline V gene encodes CDR1 SQVTM and CDR2 ANQGSEA. The CDR3 covers 13 residues. The CDR3 coding sequence is TGCAGCGTTGTCGAGCGGTACACAGATACGCAGTATTTT. Translated: CSVVERYTDTQYF.

CDR3 bases: TGCAGTGCTAGAGAGGCGGGAGGATATACGCAGTATTTT. Amino acids: CSAREAGGYTQYF. This sequence joins TRBV20-1 and TRBJ2-3; 8 bases are shared with TRBD2. Trimming at V came to 0 bases and at J to 7 bases, leaving 3 bases not matched to a gene. The CDR3 spans 13 residues. Germline CDR1 reads DFQATT; CDR2 reads SNEGSKA (reference sequence).

This clonotype came up a few times. The V gene is TRBV28, the J gene TRBJ2-1; D gene uncertain. The CDR3 runs to 13 residues. The V end lost 8 bases, the J end lost 1 base, and 9 bases lay between the germline ends. From germline, CDR1 is MDHEN and CDR2 SYDVKM. DNA for the CDR3: TGTGCCAGCCAGGCCAGGTCCTACAATGAGCAGTTCTTC. Translation: CASQARSYNEQFF.

This clonotype was detected only a few times. The chain links TRBV19 to TRBJ2-7; 13 positions agree with TRBD2. Trimming took 3 bases from V and 7 from J; bases not matched to a gene: 6. Germline lookup yields CDR1 LNHDA and CDR2 SQIVND (reference sequence). The CDR3 loop spans 15 amino acids. The CDR3 sequence is CASSMRGTSGTEQYF. CDR3 coding DNA: TGTGCCAGTAGTATGCGAGGGACTAGCGGGACGGAGCAGTACTTC.

The chain is built from TRBV10-2 and TRBJ2-5; 8 bases align to TRBD2. V lost 8 bases, J lost 9 bases, and 8 bases stayed unmatched. CDR1 is WSHSY and CDR2 is SAAADI in the germline V gene. The length of the CDR3 is 12 residues. CDR3 region: CASLSGGGAQYF. The CDR3 coding sequence is TGCGCCAGCCTAAGCGGGGGAGGGGCCCAGTACTTC.

This clonotype was seen more than once but under ten times. The chain employs TRBV12-3 or TRBV12-4 and TRBJ2-5; the D gene is possibly TRBD1 (6 bases). Trimming shortened V by 2 bases and J by 5 bases, and 9 bases separated the two germline ends. CDR3 size: 13 residues. The CDR3 sequence is CASSLTRGETQYF. CDR3 sequence (DNA): TGTGCCAGCAGTTTAACTAGGGGGGAGACCCAGTACTTC.

CDR3 coding DNA: TGTGCCAGCAGCTCAATGACTAGCGGGAGAGGAGATACGCAGTATTTT. It encodes CASSSMTSGRGDTQYF. V and J are TRBV5-4 and TRBJ2-3, with TRBD2 matching 12 bases. CDR3 length equals 16 residues. Germline CDR1 SGHNT, CDR2 YYREEE (reference sequence). V dropped 3 bases and J dropped 5; count of bases not matched to a gene: 7.

This clonotype was detected a few times. This chain links TRBV5-1 with TRBJ2-5; D ambiguous. V was shortened by 2 bases and J by 2 bases, with 13 bases between the two germline ends. Germline V gene data show CDR1 as SGHRS and CDR2 as YFSETQ. CDR3 length: 15 amino acids. DNA of the CDR3: TGCGCCAGCAGCTTTGGTTCAGCGCAGCAAGAGACCCAGTACTTC. It codes for CASSFGSAQQETQYF.

The chain couples TRBV20-1 to TRBJ2-7; no clear D. Germline CDR1 reads DFQATT; CDR2 reads SNEGSKA (reference sequence). There are 11 residues in the CDR3. V lost 3 bases and J 3 bases, leaving 6 bases between the germline ends. The CDR3 DNA sequence: TGCAGTGCTAGTGACGGCTACGAGCAGTACTTC. This encodes CSASDGYEQYF.

This clonotype was seen a few times. This rearrangement joins TRBV29-1 to TRBJ1-5, with D tentatively TRBD1 (5 bases). This CDR3 has 15 amino acids. V gave up 3 bases and J gave up 1 base, with 13 bases separating them. Per germline, CDR1 SQVTM and CDR2 ANQGSEA. The CDR3 here is CSVELAGGSNQPQHF. As DNA, the CDR3 is TGCAGCGTTGAGCTAGCGGGGGGAAGCAATCAGCCCCAGCATTTT.

The table lists this clonotype with a few counts. The chain is built from TRBV20-1 and TRBJ2-5; D tentatively fits TRBD1 or TRBD2 (5 bases each). Looked up from germline, CDR1 is DFQATT and CDR2 is SNEGSKA (reference sequence). The CDR3 contains 13 residues. The V end lost 5 bases, the J end lost 1 base, and 11 bases lay between the germline ends. Here the CDR3 reads CSAPRGGQETQYF. The CDR3 region has the DNA TGCAGTGCTCCACGGGGCGGCCAAGAGACCCAGTACTTC.